This T cell receptor (beta chain) is drawn from a study of glioma-infiltrating T cells. The study, taken as a whole, reports: Tissue and blood shared very few CDR3 sequences. Gliomas, especially low-grade, showed above-expected tissue-blood divergence; non-neoplastic patients showed below.

This clonotype is medium-sized (0.01 to 0.1%). The antigen is unknown. TCR alpha and beta CDR3 regions were amplified from RNA using iRepertoire nested multiplex PCR. Input was roughly 100-450 ng of tissue mRNA or PBMC total RNA. Each CDR3 protein gets one entry after TCRdb re-called the multiplex PCR reads with MiXCR. The repertoire holds roughly 2,700 distinct CDR3 sequences, with approximately 31% as singletons. The CDR3 consists of 15 residues. CDR1 LNHDA and CDR2 SQIVND come from the germline V gene (reference sequence). V lost 5 bases, J lost 4 bases, and 5 bases stayed unmatched. The chain employs TRBV19 and TRBJ2-7; 13 bases are a match to TRBD2. Sequencing was carried out using glioma tissue, nonneoplastic brain tissue, or PBMCs (not recorded which). This TCR derives from a human donor with low-grade glioma or glioblastoma, undergoing nonglioma brain surgery, or in good health (not recorded which). CDR3 coding DNA: TGTGCCAGTAGTCAGGGGACTAGCGGGACGTACGAGCAGTACTTC. It specifies CASSQGTSGTYEQYF.